Listed below are T cell receptor beta chains from one sample, sequenced in a study of T cell responses to AZD1222 COVID-19 vaccine. The table came from immunoSEQ multiplex PCR; TCRdb's copy has only in-frame clones and leaves some out. Of fewer than 150,000 clones listed, more than 85% are singletons. The sample consisted of peripheral blood, taken on day 0 of AZD1222 vaccination. Receptors originate from an adult in good health. Both conserved end residues are part of each CDR3. D genes are given only for firm matches. The size entry is marked missing in some rows and otherwise reads once, few, many or a size class.

D gene: TRBD1
V gene: TRBV5-4
J gene: TRBJ1-2
clone size: NA
CDR3 DNA: TGTGCCAGCAGCGATTGGACAGGGGGCAACTATGGCTACACCTTC
CDR3 protein: CASSDWTGGNYGYTF

D gene: NA
V gene: TRBV18
J gene: TRBJ1-1
clone size: NA
CDR3 DNA: TGTGCCAGCTCACCACCGTCGAACACTGAAGCTTTCTTT
CDR3 protein: CASSPPSNTEAFF

D gene: NA
V gene: TRBV19
J gene: TRBJ1-4
clone size: once
CDR3 DNA: TGTGCCAGTCATGGGGGGAATGAAAAACTGTTTTTT
CDR3 protein: CASHGGNEKLFF

D gene: NA
V gene: TRBV9
J gene: TRBJ1-3
clone size: NA
CDR3 DNA: TGTGCCAGCAGCGTAGATCACAGGGTGATATATTTT
CDR3 protein: CASSVDHRVIYF

D gene: NA
V gene: TRBV5-4
J gene: TRBJ2-3
clone size: NA
CDR3 DNA: TGTGCCAGCAGCTGGGCGGATACGCAGTATTTT
CDR3 protein: CASSWADTQYF

D gene: NA
V gene: TRBV7-2
J gene: TRBJ2-5
clone size: NA
CDR3 DNA: TGTGCCAGCAGCTTAGCGGGGCTACAAGAGACCCAGTACTTC
CDR3 protein: CASSLAGLQETQYF

D gene: NA
V gene: TRBV4-2
J gene: TRBJ1-1
clone size: NA
CDR3 DNA: TGTGCCAGCAGCCAAGATCCCCCCAGGGGCGAGAGGAACACTGAAGCTTTCTTT
CDR3 protein: CASSQDPPRGERNTEAFF

D gene: NA
V gene: TRBV5-1
J gene: TRBJ2-6
clone size: once
CDR3 DNA: TGCGCCAGCAGCTTACCACCCAGCTCTGGGGCCAACGTCCTGACTTTC
CDR3 protein: CASSLPPSSGANVLTF

D gene: NA
V gene: TRBV5-1
J gene: TRBJ2-5
clone size: NA
CDR3 DNA: TGCGCCAGCAGCCCCGGACAGAAAGAGACCCAGTACTTC
CDR3 protein: CASSPGQKETQYF

D gene: NA
V gene: TRBV2
J gene: TRBJ2-7
clone size: NA
CDR3 DNA: TGTGCCAGCAGCGACCCCCTCCATAGAAGCCTGCGGGAGCAGTACTTC
CDR3 protein: CASSDPLHRSLREQYF

D gene: NA
V gene: TRBV7-2
J gene: TRBJ2-7
clone size: NA
CDR3 DNA: TGTGCCAGCAGCTTAGTGGGGATAGGCGAGTACGAGCAGTACTTC
CDR3 protein: CASSLVGIGEYEQYF

D gene: NA
V gene: TRBV5-4
J gene: TRBJ1-3
clone size: NA
CDR3 DNA: TGTGCCAGCAGCTCCAAAACCGGGACAACCCCCTATCAAAGTGGAAACACCATATATTTT
CDR3 protein: CASSSKTGTTPYQSGNTIYF

D gene: NA
V gene: TRBV6-5
J gene: TRBJ1-3
clone size: NA
CDR3 DNA: TGTGCCAGCAACGAACGTTGGGGAAACACCATATATTTT
CDR3 protein: CASNERWGNTIYF

D gene: TRBD1
V gene: TRBV25-1
J gene: TRBJ1-3
clone size: NA
CDR3 DNA: TGTGCCAGCAGCCTCGACAGGGCGAACCTTGGAAACACCATATATTTT
CDR3 protein: CASSLDRANLGNTIYF

D gene: NA
V gene: TRBV5-4
J gene: TRBJ1-2
clone size: NA
CDR3 DNA: TGTGCCAGCAGCTTGTATGTTGTTAGGGGCGGCTACACCTTC
CDR3 protein: CASSLYVVRGGYTF

D gene: NA
V gene: TRBV30
J gene: TRBJ2-1
clone size: NA
CDR3 DNA: TGTGCCTGGAGTGTATCGAGATGGGGCAATGAGCAGTTCTTC
CDR3 protein: CAWSVSRWGNEQFF

D gene: NA
V gene: TRBV7-6
J gene: TRBJ1-1
clone size: NA
CDR3 DNA: TGTGCCAGCAGCTCGGGTCCGACAGAGGTAACTGAAGCTTTCTTT
CDR3 protein: CASSSGPTEVTEAFF

D gene: TRBD1
V gene: TRBV5-1
J gene: TRBJ1-1
clone size: NA
CDR3 DNA: TGCGCCAGCAGCTTGGGACAGGGGGGTATGAACACTGAAGCTTTCTTT
CDR3 protein: CASSLGQGGMNTEAFF

D gene: TRBD2
V gene: TRBV6-6
J gene: TRBJ2-1
clone size: NA
CDR3 DNA: TGTGCCAGCAGTTATAGCGGGGGGAGCTCCTACAATGAGCAGTTCTTC
CDR3 protein: CASSYSGGSSYNEQFF